What follows are 27 T cell receptor beta chains derived from one specimen sequenced in a study of CD8 T cells in Susac syndrome. With random hexamers, reverse transcription was performed on about 0.5 to 1 ug of RNA. MiXCR, run by TCRdb on the immunoSEQ multiplex PCR reads, gives a single entry per CDR3 protein. The sample includes about 100,000 distinct CDR3 sequences, around 95% of them seen just once. Sequencing was carried out using CD8+ T cells from PBMCs. Receptor source: a human donor with Susac syndrome.

The chain carries TRBV7-6 and TRBJ2-5; D may be TRBD1 or TRBD2 (6 bases each). V dropped 1 base and J dropped 2 bases, with 8 bases sitting between them. CDR1 SGHVS and CDR2 FNYEAQ come from the germline V gene. This CDR3 is built from 14 residues. The CDR3 sequence is CASSLGGAQETQYF. CDR3 nucleotide sequence: TGTGCCAGCAGCTTAGGGGGGGCTCAAGAGACCCAGTACTTC.

The chain employs TRBV20-1 and TRBJ2-7; 12 positions agree with TRBD1. The CDR3 extends over 17 amino acids. Trimming removed 4 bases from V and 0 bases from J; junction bases left unmatched: 10. Germline-derived CDR1 and CDR2 are DFQATT and SNEGSKA (reference sequence). CDR3 residues: CSAMGQGATRISYEQYF. In DNA, the CDR3 is TGCAGTGCTATGGGACAGGGGGCTACTCGTATCTCCTACGAGCAGTACTTC.

This sequence joins TRBV28 and TRBJ2-7, with D maybe TRBD2 (6 bases). There are 12 residues in the CDR3. Germline CDR1 and CDR2: MDHEN and SYDVKM. Trimming left V 5 bases short and J 7 bases short, with 12 bases between. The CDR3 DNA reads TGTGCCAGCAGTCGCACGGAGGGGGAGCAGTACTTC. Translating it yields CASSRTEGEQYF.

In DNA, the CDR3 is TGCAGTGCTTCCAGACAGAACACTGAAGCTTTCTTT. Its protein product is CSASRQNTEAFF. This chain joins TRBV20-1 and TRBJ1-1; D uncertain. The germline gives CDR1 DFQATT, CDR2 SNEGSKA (reference sequence). The V gene lost 5 bases and the J gene lost 1 base, with 8 bases spanning the gap. This CDR3 region has 12 residues.

The CDR3: CASSLTQMGASGANVLTF. The DNA of the CDR3 is TGTGCCAGCAGCTTAACCCAGATGGGGGCCTCTGGGGCCAACGTCCTGACTTTC. This chain uses TRBV11-2 with TRBJ2-6; D possibly corresponds to TRBD1 (6 bases). This CDR3 is built from 18 residues. The V and J ends lost 2 bases and 0 bases respectively, with 14 bases between them. Germline CDR1 SGHAT, CDR2 FQNNGV.

The V and J genes are TRBV29-1 and TRBJ2-7, with TRBD1 matching over 7 bases. From germline, CDR1 is SQVTM and CDR2 ANQGSEA. With V trimmed by 8 bases and J by 6 bases, 7 bases remained unmatched. This CDR3 contains 11 residues. Written as DNA, the CDR3 is TGCAGCACAAGACAGGGTATCGAGCAGTACTTC. It yields the protein CSTRQGIEQYF.

This chain links TRBV15 with TRBJ2-3, with D perhaps matching TRBD2 (6 bases). The V end lost 2 bases, the J end lost 1 base, and 10 bases lay between the germline ends. The CDR3 spans 15 residues. Looked up from germline, CDR1 is LNHNV and CDR2 is YYDKDF (reference sequence). The CDR3: CATSRTGTGTDTQYF. CDR3 bases: TGTGCCACCAGCAGAACCGGGACTGGCACAGATACGCAGTATTTT. Variable domain in full (rest from reference TRBV15 and TRBJ2-3): DAMVIQNPRYQVTQFGKPVTLSCSQTLNHNVMYWYQQKSSQAPKLLFHYYDKDFNNEADTPDNFQSRRPNTSFCFLDIRSPGLGDTAMYLCATSRTGTGTDTQYFGPGTRLTVL.

V and J are TRBV20-1 and TRBJ2-1, with a tentative D call TRBD2 (5 bases). V was shortened by 3 bases and J by 8 bases, with 14 bases between the two germline ends. Germline CDR1 reads DFQATT; CDR2 reads SNEGSKA (reference sequence). The CDR3 runs to 13 residues. The CDR3 DNA reads TGCAGTGCTAGGGGTCGAGCTAGCTATGAGCAGTTCTTC. Amino acids: CSARGRASYEQFF.

The chain links TRBV15 to TRBJ2-2, with D hard to call. The ends were cut back, 5 bases at V and 3 bases at J, with 22 bases in the middle. The CDR3 totals 18 residues. The germline gives CDR1 LNHNV, CDR2 YYDKDF (reference sequence). The CDR3 region is CATSEYGRSETHTGELFF. DNA of the CDR3: TGTGCCACCAGCGAGTACGGCCGGAGCGAGACCCACACCGGGGAGCTGTTTTTT. Filled out from reference TRBV15 and TRBJ2-2, the complete variable domain reads DAMVIQNPRYQVTQFGKPVTLSCSQTLNHNVMYWYQQKSSQAPKLLFHYYDKDFNNEADTPDNFQSRRPNTSFCFLDIRSPGLGDTAMYLCATSEYGRSETHTGELFFGEGSRLTVL.

V usage is TRBV29-1 and J usage is TRBJ2-3; D may be TRBD1 (6 bases). V dropped 3 bases and J dropped 1 base, with 14 bases sitting between them. The germline V gene encodes CDR1 SQVTM and CDR2 ANQGSEA. This CDR3 is built from 15 residues. The CDR3 reads CSVERTGGGTDTQYF. In DNA, the CDR3 is TGCAGCGTTGAGAGGACTGGGGGCGGCACAGATACGCAGTATTTT.

CDR3 DNA: TGTGCCAGCAGTGGGGTGGGGGGGCTGCGTACGCAGTATTTT. It codes for CASSGVGGLRTQYF. The V call is TRBV2, the J call TRBJ2-3, with D perhaps TRBD2 (7 bases). With 4 bases removed from V and 8 bases from J, the gap between germline ends came to 16 bases. The V gene's germline CDR1 is SNHLY and CDR2 FYNNEI. The CDR3 runs to 14 residues.

The J gene is TRBJ2-5, the V gene TRBV5-6; 10 nucleotides line up with TRBD2. Germline V gene sequence: CDR1 SGHDT, CDR2 YYEEEE. The V and J ends lost 4 bases and 5 bases, in that order; junction bases with no gene match: 2. The CDR3 contains 13 residues. CDR3 sequence reads: CASSGGLAETQYF. The DNA for the CDR3 is TGTGCCAGCAGCGGGGGACTAGCGGAGACCCAGTACTTC.

The chain carries TRBV29-1 and TRBJ2-1; the match to TRBD1 covers 8 bases. Germline V lookup: CDR1 SQVTM, CDR2 ANQGSEA. CDR3 length: 12 residues. The junction had 3 bases not matched to a gene; V was cut back by 8 bases and J by 3 bases. The DNA for the CDR3 is TGCAGCACGACAGGGGACTACAATGAGCAGTTCTTC. Its translation: CSTTGDYNEQFF.

In this sample, this clonotype turned up once. The chain is built from TRBV15 and TRBJ2-2; D is possibly TRBD1 or TRBD2 (5 bases each). Germline loops: CDR1 LNHNV, CDR2 YYDKDF (reference sequence). The CDR3 sequence is 17 residues long. V was clipped by 3 bases and J by 6 bases, with 20 bases between them. The CDR3 region has the DNA TGTGCCACCAGCAGTACGTTGGGGGTGAGGGCCGCCGGGGAGCTGTTTTTT. It is translated as CATSSTLGVRAAGELFF.

The CDR3: CASSQYEASYEQYF. CDR3 in DNA: TGTGCCAGCAGCCAGTACGAGGCCTCCTACGAGCAGTACTTC. The chain joins TRBV5-4 to TRBJ2-7; D unresolved. Germline V gene lookup returns CDR1 SGHNT and CDR2 YYREEE (reference sequence). This CDR3 is built from 14 residues. V was trimmed by 4 bases and J by 0 bases, leaving 11 bases between them.

This chain uses TRBV29-1 with TRBJ1-2; 7 nucleotides agree with TRBD1. CDR1 and CDR2 (germline): SQVTM, ANQGSEA. The CDR3 has 14 residues. V was pared by 6 bases and J by 1 base, with 8 bases of the junction left unmatched. The CDR3 nucleotides are TGCAGCGTAGACGGACAGGAGTTTAACTATGGCTACACCTTC. It encodes CSVDGQEFNYGYTF.

The J gene is TRBJ1-2, the V gene TRBV5-1; D perhaps matches TRBD1 (5 bases). Trimming shortened V by 0 bases and J by 5 bases, and 11 bases separated the two germline ends. The length of the CDR3 is 14 residues. Germline CDR1 SGHRS, CDR2 YFSETQ. Written as DNA, the CDR3 is TGCGCCAGCAGCTTGGAGAAGGGGTTATATGGCTACACCTTC. Protein: CASSLEKGLYGYTF.

This clonotype was observed a single time. CDR3: CASSTFSGSVYEQYF. The DNA for the CDR3 is TGTGCCAGCAGCACATTTAGCGGGAGTGTATACGAGCAGTACTTC. The rearrangement links TRBV7-2 to TRBJ2-7; 9 bases match TRBD2. Germline V gene lookup returns CDR1 SGHTA and CDR2 FQGNSA. The V segment lost 5 bases and the J segment 4 bases; nucleotides outside the gene matches: 9. The CDR3 sequence is 15 residues long.

The chain links TRBV5-1 to TRBJ1-5, with TRBD1 matching over 7 bases. This CDR3 is 15 amino acids long. Germline V gives CDR1 SGHRS, CDR2 YFSETQ. V lost 2 bases and J lost 2; bases outside the gene matches: 4. The CDR3 loop is CASSFEGAGNQPQHF. The CDR3 bases are TGCGCCAGCAGCTTCGAGGGGGCTGGCAATCAGCCCCAGCATTTT.

This chain links TRBV12-3 or TRBV12-4 with TRBJ2-1; maybe TRBD2 (5 bases). The germline V and J ends were trimmed by 8 bases and 0 bases, with 14 bases remaining between them. The CDR3 is 15 residues long. CDR3 loop: CASLAGLSSYNEQFF. The DNA for the CDR3 is TGTGCCAGCCTGGCGGGCCTCAGCTCCTACAATGAGCAGTTCTTC.

The chain couples TRBV3-1 to TRBJ1-5; D is ambiguous. Looked up from germline, CDR1 is LGHDT and CDR2 is YNNKEL (reference sequence). The V gene lost 1 base and the J gene lost 3 bases, with 7 bases spanning the gap. The CDR3 totals 14 residues. CDR3 sequence (DNA): TGTGCCAGCAGCCAAGGACATAACAATCAGCCCCAGCATTTT. This translates into CASSQGHNNQPQHF.

V and J are TRBV11-2 and TRBJ2-2, with TRBD2 matching over 7 bases. The CDR3 consists of 17 residues. The V gene end was trimmed by 0 bases and the J gene end by 4 bases; junction bases not matched to a gene: 8. Germline V gene sequence: CDR1 SGHAT, CDR2 FQNNGV. The CDR3 DNA sequence: TGTGCCAGCAGCTTAGATTCGATCGGGAGGCCCACCGGGGAGCTGTTTTTT. Translation: CASSLDSIGRPTGELFF.

J is TRBJ2-2 and V is TRBV18; the D is unclear. In germline, CDR1 is KGHSH, CDR2 LQKENI. Trimming took 3 bases from V and 1 from J, leaving 3 bases between them. The CDR3 is 13 amino acids. The CDR3 region is CASSPKNTGELFF. DNA for the CDR3: TGTGCCAGCTCACCGAAGAACACCGGGGAGCTGTTTTTT.

V usage is TRBV5-6 and J usage is TRBJ2-5, with a weak D call TRBD2 (5 bases). Germline V gene lookup returns CDR1 SGHDT and CDR2 YYEEEE. Deletions cut 5 bases from V and 7 bases from J, with 12 bases between. The CDR3 totals 12 residues. The CDR3 loop reads CASSQGLGTQYF. CDR3 DNA sequence: TGTGCCAGCAGTCAAGGACTGGGGACCCAGTACTTC.

The CDR3 region is CASSLILKETQYF. Here the CDR3 DNA reads TGTGCCAGCAGCTTGATTTTAAAAGAGACCCAGTACTTC. J is TRBJ2-5 and V is TRBV5-8; the D is unclear. V was clipped by 1 base and J by 3 bases, with 7 bases between them. CDR1 and CDR2 (germline): SGHTS, YDEGEE. The CDR3 has 13 residues.

The chain links TRBV5-1 to TRBJ2-5; 9 bases are shared with TRBD1. Germline CDR1 reads SGHRS; CDR2 reads YFSETQ. V trimming: 4 bases; J trimming: 2 bases; junction bases outside the gene matches: 6. This CDR3 is built from 15 residues. As DNA, the CDR3 is TGCGCCAGCAGCAGGGACAGGGTAGGGCAAGAGACCCAGTACTTC. It encodes CASSRDRVGQETQYF.

This clonotype was observed a single time. The V and J genes are TRBV2 and TRBJ1-2, with TRBD1 matching over 9 bases. V lost 7 bases, J lost 5 bases, and 5 bases stayed unmatched. This CDR3 is 13 amino acids long. Per the germline V gene, CDR1 is SNHLY and CDR2 is FYNNEI. CDR3 DNA: TGTGCCAGCATGGACAGGGGAGGTTATGGCTACACCTTC. Protein product: CASMDRGGYGYTF.